This T cell receptor (beta chain) was sequenced in a study of CD8 T cells in Susac syndrome. The germline V gene has CDR1 DFQATT and CDR2 SNEGSKA (reference sequence). The CDR3 has 14 amino acids. After removal of 1 base from V and 5 bases from J, the junction contained 4 bases not matched to a gene. RNA amounts of 0.5 to 1 ug underwent reverse transcription with random hexamers. MiXCR, run by TCRdb on the immunoSEQ multiplex PCR reads, gives a single entry per CDR3 protein. The table includes about 53,000 distinct CDR3 sequences, 95% detected once. The receptor's source is a human donor with Susac syndrome. The chain uses TRBV20-1 and TRBJ2-5; 10 bases fit TRBD1. The sequencing sample was made of CD8+ T cells from PBMCs. DNA of the CDR3: TGCAGTGCTAGAGGACAGGGGGCATGGGAGACCCAGTACTTC. Translation gives CSARGQGAWETQYF.